Described below is a single TCR beta chain sequence and its context. Its matching antigen is unknown. The CDR3 consists of 14 residues. V was clipped by 6 bases and J by 2 bases, with 11 bases between them. Germline V gene data show CDR1 as LNHDA and CDR2 as SQIVND (reference sequence). The data were taken from a study of shared clonotypes between healthy human individuals. Broader study findings: Between a few donors, naive CD4 clonotypes were shared at a level of about 5%. Naive subsets typically showed greater estimated richness than memory subsets. The study found lower generation probabilities in non-shared clonotypes than in those shared by all four donors. Genetic and exposure-history diversity was limited by the small donor number.

Profiling relied on immunoSEQ multiplex PCR, and the TCRdb table lists in-frame clones only, not all of them. This table holds around 720,000 clones, around three quarters found once. The chain links TRBV19 to TRBJ1-3; D might be TRBD1 (5 bases). This TCR was recovered from a woman aged 25 to 39 in good health. Material for sequencing was memory CD4+ T cells sorted from blood. Indicated subset: CD45RA-negative fraction. CDR3 sequence (DNA): TGTGCCAGTAGGACCGGGACGACTGGAAACACCATATATTTT. It codes for CASRTGTTGNTIYF.